This T cell receptor (beta chain) was identified during a study of CD8+CD57+ T cells in acquired aplastic anemia. Study information: Isolated CD4+ and CD8+ cells, once sorted, yielded DNA averaging approximately 3 ug. Study conclusions and caveats: Patients shared some 29 CD8+ CDR3 sequences with controls.

Patients included in sequencing had previously demonstrated CD8+CD57+ cell expansion by flow cytometry. Among the patients, all had severe acquired aplastic anemia. Patients were therapy-naive when their blood was sampled. Germline CDR1 DFQATT, CDR2 SNEGSKA (reference sequence). This CDR3 is 13 amino acids long. Trimming left V 5 bases short and J 5 bases short, with 13 bases between. This clonotype was counted a few times. Its antigen is unknown. TCR beta VDJ and CDR3 were profiled, and genomic DNA was the template. TCRdb reprocessed the reads with MiXCR, giving one entry per CDR3 protein. The sample lists roughly 500,000 distinct CDR3 sequences; roughly a third were seen once.

The clonotype comes from a human donor with aplastic anemia. V usage is TRBV20-1 and J usage is TRBJ2-1, with unresolved D. Source material: sorted CD4+, CD8+, or CD8+CD57+ T cells (not recorded which) from PBMCs. CDR3 in amino acids: CSAALELDNEQFF. The DNA for the CDR3 is TGCAGTGCTGCGCTCGAGCTAGACAATGAGCAGTTCTTC.